Listed below are T cell receptor beta chains from one sample, sequenced in a study of T cell changes during pregnancy in multiple sclerosis. The data were produced by immunoSEQ multiplex PCR, yet TCRdb's version contains in-frame clones alone and is incomplete. The table has around 78,000 clones, approximately 93% seen once. The material was peripheral blood, obtained in the second trimester of pregnancy. The receptors were gathered from a female donor with multiple sclerosis, enrolled in a pregnancy study. Both conserved end residues are part of each CDR3. Each record gives: V gene, J gene, CDR3 protein.

TRBV10-1	TRBJ2-5	CASSESSQVQETQYF
TRBV9	TRBJ2-2	CASSVAGGTGELFF
TRBV19	TRBJ1-6	CASGGEGARVGSPLHF
TRBV15	TRBJ2-7	CATSREYIYEQYF
TRBV5-1	TRBJ2-7	CASSEQGVSYEQYF
TRBV7-3	TRBJ1-1	CASAREFNTEAFF
TRBV7-3	TRBJ2-1	CASSPPTDEQFF
TRBV5-8	TRBJ1-3	CASSFPGVVGNTIYF
TRBV7-2	TRBJ2-6	CASSPRGQGANVLTF
TRBV7-9	TRBJ2-7	CASSMPGTPYEQYF
TRBV6-4	TRBJ2-3	CASSDPTGGGRDTQYF
TRBV4-1	TRBJ1-2	CASSHIRTRANYGYTF
TRBV9	TRBJ2-1	CASSVAGAVGLNEQFF
TRBV5-6	TRBJ1-2	CASSPWAGGSTF
TRBV4-1	TRBJ2-7	CASSQELGQGFNEQYF
TRBV7-9	TRBJ2-7	CASSQEASEQYF
TRBV10-1	TRBJ2-7	CASSEQGAEYEQYF
TRBV5-1	TRBJ1-1	CASSARPGGVLNTEAFF
TRBV9	TRBJ2-7	CASSVGDRSHSYEQYF
TRBV6-5	TRBJ1-1	CASSQGTAEAFF
TRBV30	TRBJ2-7	CAWRSDGAYEQYF
TRBV9	TRBJ2-1	CASSLGLADGDEQFF
TRBV19	TRBJ2-2	CASSLDYSNTGELFF
TRBV5-1	TRBJ1-1	CASSFTSNTEAFF
TRBV6-5	TRBJ1-6	CASSLIRGHNSPLHF
TRBV11-2	TRBJ1-3	CASSFQLSGSGNTIYF
TRBV15	TRBJ2-1	CATSRDRGLYNEQFF
TRBV2	TRBJ2-2	CASSEEGKAGELFF
TRBV7-9	TRBJ1-1	CASGPGTGNTEAFF
TRBV6-1	TRBJ2-5	CASSEGVVAGGEETQYF
TRBV7-3	TRBJ1-5	CASSFDRDRGDYSNQPQHF
TRBV27	TRBJ2-7	CASSLGLHSEQYF
TRBV6-5	TRBJ2-3	CASSSPGGTDTQYF
TRBV7-9	TRBJ1-2	CAGQRGSLYGYTF
TRBV9	TRBJ2-1	CASSVGGGAGPFEQFF
TRBV29-1	TRBJ1-3	CSVVLGNTIYF
TRBV9	TRBJ2-1	CASSVGGRGYNEQFF
TRBV19	TRBJ2-7	CASSDSGGPRRYEQYF
TRBV4-1	TRBJ2-7	CASSYQTGRSYEQYF
TRBV5-5	TRBJ1-2	CASSPGTGYGYTF
TRBV27	TRBJ2-7	CASSLEAGGRGEQYF
TRBV6-6	TRBJ1-1	CASIAGVNTEAFF